This TCR beta chain originates from a study of tumor-infiltrating lymphocytes in primary liver carcinoma. In the study overall: These were node-negative, non-metastatic T1-T3 tumors of about 4.2 to 11 cm. Notes on the study in general: Tumors carried a top-250-clone fraction significantly exceeding that of blood (p = 0.039).

This CDR3 is built from 15 residues. Germline-derived CDR1 and CDR2 are LNHDA and SQIVND (reference sequence). The V and J ends lost 10 bases and 5 bases, in that order; junction bases with no gene match: 14. Starting material of 450 to 550 ng total RNA yielded TCR beta cDNA via a constant-region primer. Employing slightly modified ARM-PCR, three nested multiplex PCR rounds were run, and these gave rise to the TCR beta libraries. TRBV1-TRBV30 forward primers paired with a C-beta reverse primer drove the first two PCR rounds, about 10 cycles each. From the multiplex PCR reads, TCRdb called clonotypes with MiXCR, one entry per CDR3 protein. The sample carries tens of thousands of distinct CDR3 sequences, 75% recorded once. The roughly 19-33 mg bulk tissue piece was not sorted before simultaneous RNA and DNA extraction. This clonotype occurred many times. Its antigen is not identified.

J is TRBJ2-1 and V is TRBV19; 7 bases are a match to TRBD2. Sequencing input: tumor-adjacent normal liver tissue. The source of this sequence is a middle-aged man with primary liver carcinoma and hepatitis B virus infection. The CDR3 loop is CATGRNGGINNEQFF. The CDR3 DNA is TGTGCCACCGGGAGGAACGGTGGGATTAACAATGAGCAGTTCTTC.